This T cell receptor (beta chain) was identified in a study of T cell responses to AZD1222 COVID-19 vaccine. Findings and limits, study-wide: At baseline, just five to seven AZD1222 recipients tested seropositive. The donor cohort was predominantly white British with a female majority, and clonal diversity may have been underestimated. None of the repertoires were sampled until the peak T cell response had passed. Spike-specific TCR repertoires showed rising breadth and depth after two AZD1222 doses.

Relative to its sample, this clone is medium-sized. Its antigen is still unknown. V lost 7 bases and J lost 1, with 13 bases in between. Germline V gene data show CDR1 as GTSNPN and CDR2 as SVGIG (reference sequence). CDR3 length equals 13 residues. Assay used: immunoSEQ multiplex PCR; TCRdb lists only in-frame clones, some missing. The sample holds over 140,000 clones, 92% seen once. The source was peripheral blood, collected 28 days after the second AZD1222 dose. The V call is TRBV30, the J call TRBJ1-1; D perhaps matches TRBD1 (5 bases). This sequence was found in an adult who received the AZD1222 COVID-19 vaccine. The CDR3 protein is CASFTGGNTEAFF. Written as DNA, the CDR3 is TGTGCCTCCTTCACCGGGGGGAACACTGAAGCTTTCTTT.